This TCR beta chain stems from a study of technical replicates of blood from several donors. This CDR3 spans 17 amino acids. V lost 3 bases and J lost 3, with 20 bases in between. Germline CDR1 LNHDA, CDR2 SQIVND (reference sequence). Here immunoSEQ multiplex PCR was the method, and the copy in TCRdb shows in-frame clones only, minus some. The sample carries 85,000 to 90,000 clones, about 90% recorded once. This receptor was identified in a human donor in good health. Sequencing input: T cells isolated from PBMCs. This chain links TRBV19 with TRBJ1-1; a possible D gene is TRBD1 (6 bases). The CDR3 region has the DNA TGTGCCAGTAGTATCTCCCAAATCGGCCAGGGGCACACTGAAGCTTTCTTT. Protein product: CASSISQIGQGHTEAFF. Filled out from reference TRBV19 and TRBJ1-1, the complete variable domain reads DGGITQSPKYLFRKEGQNVTLSCEQNLNHDAMYWYRQDPGQGLRLIYYSQIVNDFQKGDIAEGYSVSREKKESFPLTVTSAQKNPTAFYLCASSISQIGQGHTEAFFGQGTRLTVV.